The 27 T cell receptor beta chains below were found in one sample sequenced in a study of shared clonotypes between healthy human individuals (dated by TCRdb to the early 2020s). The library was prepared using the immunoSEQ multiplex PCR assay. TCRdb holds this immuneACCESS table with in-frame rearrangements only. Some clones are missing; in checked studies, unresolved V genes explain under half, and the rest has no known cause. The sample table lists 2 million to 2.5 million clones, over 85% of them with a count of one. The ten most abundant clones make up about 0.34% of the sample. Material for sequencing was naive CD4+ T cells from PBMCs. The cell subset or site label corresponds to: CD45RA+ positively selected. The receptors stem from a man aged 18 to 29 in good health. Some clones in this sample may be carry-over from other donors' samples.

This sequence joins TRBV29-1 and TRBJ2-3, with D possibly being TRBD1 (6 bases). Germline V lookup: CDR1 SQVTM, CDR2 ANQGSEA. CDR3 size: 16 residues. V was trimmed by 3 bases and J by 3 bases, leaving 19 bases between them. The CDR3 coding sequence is TGCAGCGTTGAGACCAGGGGCGGTCTATTGACAGATACGCAGTATTTT. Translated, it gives CSVETRGGLLTDTQYF.

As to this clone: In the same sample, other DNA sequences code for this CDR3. The CDR3 sequence is CASSLQGPSTDTQYF. CDR3 DNA: TGCGCCAGCAGCTTACAGGGACCCAGCACAGATACGCAGTATTTT. The rearrangement uses TRBV5-1 and TRBJ2-3; perhaps TRBD1 as D (6 bases). Deletions cut 2 bases from V and 0 bases from J, with 10 bases between. Germline V gives CDR1 SGHRS, CDR2 YFSETQ. The CDR3 has 15 residues. The full variable domain, completed using reference TRBV5-1 and TRBJ2-3, is KAGVTQTPRYLIKTRGQQVTLSCSPISGHRSVSWYQQTPGQGLQFLFEYFSETQRNKGNFPGRFSGRQFSNSRSEMNVSTLELGDSALYLCASSLQGPSTDTQYFGPGTRLTVL.

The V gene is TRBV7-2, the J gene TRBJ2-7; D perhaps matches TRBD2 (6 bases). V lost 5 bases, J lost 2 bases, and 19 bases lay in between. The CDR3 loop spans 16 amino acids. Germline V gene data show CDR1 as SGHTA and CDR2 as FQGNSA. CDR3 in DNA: TGTGCCAGCAGCGGGGCCGGGACGGGGAGGCCCTACGAGCAGTACTTC. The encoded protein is CASSGAGTGRPYEQYF. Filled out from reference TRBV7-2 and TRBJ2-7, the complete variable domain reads GAGVSQSPSNKVTEKGKDVELRCDPISGHTALYWYRQSLGQGLEFLIYFQGNSAPDKSGLPSDRFSAERTGGSVSTLTIQRTQQEDSAVYLCASSGAGTGRPYEQYFGPGTRLTVT.

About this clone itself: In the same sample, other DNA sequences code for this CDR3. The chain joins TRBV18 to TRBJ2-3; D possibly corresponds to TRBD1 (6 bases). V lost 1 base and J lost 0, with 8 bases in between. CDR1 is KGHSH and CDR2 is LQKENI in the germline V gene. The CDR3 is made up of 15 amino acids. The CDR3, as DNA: TGTGCCAGCTCACCACTGACAGGAAGCACAGATACGCAGTATTTT. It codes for CASSPLTGSTDTQYF.

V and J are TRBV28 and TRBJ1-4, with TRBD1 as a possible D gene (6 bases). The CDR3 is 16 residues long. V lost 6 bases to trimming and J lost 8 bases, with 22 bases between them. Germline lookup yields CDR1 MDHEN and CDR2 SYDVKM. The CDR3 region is CASSPKFRGIREKLFF. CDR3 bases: TGTGCCAGCAGCCCCAAATTCAGGGGTATAAGGGAAAAACTGTTTTTT.

The CDR3 reads CASSYSSGTGDQYF. Written as DNA, the CDR3 is TGTGCCAGCAGTTACTCAAGCGGGACAGGGGATCAGTATTTT. The chain employs TRBV6-5 and TRBJ2-3; 10 positions match TRBD1. Per the germline V gene, CDR1 is MNHEY and CDR2 is SVGAGI. Germline trimming cut 0 bases from V and 12 bases from J; bases unmatched to any gene: 6. CDR3 length equals 14 residues.

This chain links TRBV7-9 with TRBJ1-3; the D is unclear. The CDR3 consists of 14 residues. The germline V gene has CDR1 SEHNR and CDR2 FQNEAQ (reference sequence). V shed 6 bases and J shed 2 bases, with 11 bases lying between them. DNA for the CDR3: TGTGCCAGCAGGTCCCAGGTGACTGGAAACACCATATATTTT. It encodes CASRSQVTGNTIYF.

CDR3 in amino acids: CASSFRGGAYNEQFF. The CDR3 DNA reads TGTGCCAGCAGCTTCAGAGGGGGCGCCTACAATGAGCAGTTCTTC. The genes are TRBV5-8 and TRBJ2-1; 7 bases are shared with TRBD1. The V and J ends lost 2 bases and 2 bases, in that order; junction bases with no gene match: 4. The CDR3 runs 15 residues. CDR1 is SGHTS and CDR2 is YDEGEE in the germline V gene.

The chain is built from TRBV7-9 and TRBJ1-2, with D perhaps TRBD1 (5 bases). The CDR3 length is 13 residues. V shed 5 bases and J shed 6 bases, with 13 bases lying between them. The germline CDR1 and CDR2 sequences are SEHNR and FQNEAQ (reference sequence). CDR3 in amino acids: CASSGGSVNGYTF. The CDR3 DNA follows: TGTGCCAGCAGCGGGGGAAGCGTAAATGGCTACACCTTC. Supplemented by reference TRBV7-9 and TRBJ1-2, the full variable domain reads DTGVSQNPRHKITKRGQNVTFRCDPISEHNRLYWYRQTLGQGPEFLTYFQNEAQLEKSRLLSDRFSAERPKGSFSTLEIQRTEQGDSAMYLCASSGGSVNGYTFGSGTRLTVV.

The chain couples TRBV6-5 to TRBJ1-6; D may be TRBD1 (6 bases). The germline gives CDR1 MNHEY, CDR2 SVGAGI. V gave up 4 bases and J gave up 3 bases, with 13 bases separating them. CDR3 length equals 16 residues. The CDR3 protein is CASSSGQWSYNSPLHF. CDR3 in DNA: TGTGCCAGCAGTTCCGGACAGTGGAGCTATAATTCACCCCTCCACTTT.

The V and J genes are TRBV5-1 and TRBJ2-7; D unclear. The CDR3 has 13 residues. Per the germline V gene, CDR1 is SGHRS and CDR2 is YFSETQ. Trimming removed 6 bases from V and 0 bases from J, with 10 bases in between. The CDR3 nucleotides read TGCGCCAGCACGGAACGCCACTCCTACGAGCAGTACTTC. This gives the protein CASTERHSYEQYF. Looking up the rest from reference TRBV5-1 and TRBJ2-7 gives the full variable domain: KAGVTQTPRYLIKTRGQQVTLSCSPISGHRSVSWYQQTPGQGLQFLFEYFSETQRNKGNFPGRFSGRQFSNSRSEMNVSTLELGDSALYLCASTERHSYEQYFGPGTRLTVT.

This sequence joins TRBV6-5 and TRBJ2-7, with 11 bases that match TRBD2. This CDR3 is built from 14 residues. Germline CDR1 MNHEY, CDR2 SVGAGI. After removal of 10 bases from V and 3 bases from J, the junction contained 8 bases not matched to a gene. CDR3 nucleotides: TGTGCCACCCAACTAGCGGGAGCCTACTACGAGCAGTACTTC. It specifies CATQLAGAYYEQYF.

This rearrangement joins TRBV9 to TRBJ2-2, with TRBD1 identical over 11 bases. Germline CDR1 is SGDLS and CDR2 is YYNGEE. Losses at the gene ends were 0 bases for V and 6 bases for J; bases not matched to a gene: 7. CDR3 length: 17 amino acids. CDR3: CASSVVAGQGAAGELFF. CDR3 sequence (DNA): TGTGCCAGCAGCGTAGTTGCAGGACAGGGGGCCGCCGGGGAGCTGTTTTTT. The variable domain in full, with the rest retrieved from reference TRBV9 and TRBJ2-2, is DSGVTQTPKHLITATGQRVTLRCSPRSGDLSVYWYQQSLDQGLQFLIQYYNGEERAKGNILERFSAQQFPDLHSELNLSSLELGDSALYFCASSVVAGQGAAGELFFGEGSRLTVL.

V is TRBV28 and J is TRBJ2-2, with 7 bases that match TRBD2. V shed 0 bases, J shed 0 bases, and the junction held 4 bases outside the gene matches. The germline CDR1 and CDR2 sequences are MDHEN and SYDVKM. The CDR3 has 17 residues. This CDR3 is CASSLWGLAANTGELFF. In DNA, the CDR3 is TGTGCCAGCAGTTTATGGGGGCTAGCGGCGAACACCGGGGAGCTGTTTTTT.

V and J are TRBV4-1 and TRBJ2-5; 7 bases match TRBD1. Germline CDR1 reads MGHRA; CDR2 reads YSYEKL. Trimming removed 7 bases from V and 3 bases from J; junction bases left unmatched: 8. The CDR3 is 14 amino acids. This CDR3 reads CASTSGTAEETQYF. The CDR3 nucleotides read TGCGCCAGCACATCCGGGACAGCAGAAGAGACCCAGTACTTC.

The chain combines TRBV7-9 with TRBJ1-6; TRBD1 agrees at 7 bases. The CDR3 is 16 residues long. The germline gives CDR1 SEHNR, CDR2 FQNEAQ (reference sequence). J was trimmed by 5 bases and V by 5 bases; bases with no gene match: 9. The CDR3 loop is CASSEQTGINNSPLHF. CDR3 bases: TGTGCCAGCAGCGAACAGACAGGGATTAATAATTCACCCCTCCACTTT.

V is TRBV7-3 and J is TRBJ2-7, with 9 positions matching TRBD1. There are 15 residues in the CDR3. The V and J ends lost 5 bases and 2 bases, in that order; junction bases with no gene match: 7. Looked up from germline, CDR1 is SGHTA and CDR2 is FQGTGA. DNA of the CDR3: TGTGCCAGCAGCCCCGGGACAGGGTTACCCTACGAGCAGTACTTC. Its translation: CASSPGTGLPYEQYF.

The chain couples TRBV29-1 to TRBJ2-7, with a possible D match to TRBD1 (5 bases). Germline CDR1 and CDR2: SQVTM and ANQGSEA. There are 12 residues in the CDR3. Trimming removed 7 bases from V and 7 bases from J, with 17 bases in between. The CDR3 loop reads CSAGHPLGEQYF. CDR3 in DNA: TGCAGCGCCGGACACCCCCTCGGGGAGCAGTACTTC.

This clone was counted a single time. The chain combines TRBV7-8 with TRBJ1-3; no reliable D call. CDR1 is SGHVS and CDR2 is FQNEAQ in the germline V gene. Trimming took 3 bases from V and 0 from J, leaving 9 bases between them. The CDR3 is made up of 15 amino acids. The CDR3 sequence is CASSFGVYSGNTIYF. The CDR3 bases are TGTGCCAGCAGCTTCGGGGTATACTCTGGAAACACCATATATTTT.

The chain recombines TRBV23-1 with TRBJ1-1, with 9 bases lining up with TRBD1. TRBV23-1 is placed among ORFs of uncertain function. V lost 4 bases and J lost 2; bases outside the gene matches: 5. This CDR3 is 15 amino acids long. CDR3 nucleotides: TGCGCCAGCAGTCTTAGGGACAGGGCAAACACTGAAGCTTTCTTT. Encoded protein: CASSLRDRANTEAFF.

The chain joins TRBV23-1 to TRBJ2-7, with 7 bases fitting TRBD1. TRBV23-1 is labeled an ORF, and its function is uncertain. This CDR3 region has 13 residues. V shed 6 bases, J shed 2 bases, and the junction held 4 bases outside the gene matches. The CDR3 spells CASRQQGTYEQYF. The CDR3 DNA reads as TGCGCCAGCAGACAACAGGGGACCTACGAGCAGTACTTC.

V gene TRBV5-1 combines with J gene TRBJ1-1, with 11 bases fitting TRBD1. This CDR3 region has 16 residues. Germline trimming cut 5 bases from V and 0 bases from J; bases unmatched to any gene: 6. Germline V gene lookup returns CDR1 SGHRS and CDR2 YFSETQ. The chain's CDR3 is CASRLGQGAMNTEAFF. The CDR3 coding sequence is TGCGCCAGCAGGCTCGGACAGGGGGCAATGAACACTGAAGCTTTCTTT.

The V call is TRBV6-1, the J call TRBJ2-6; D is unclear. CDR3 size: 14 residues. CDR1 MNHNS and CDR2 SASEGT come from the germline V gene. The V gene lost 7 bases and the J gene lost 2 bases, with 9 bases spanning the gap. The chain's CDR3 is CASTGWPGANVLTF. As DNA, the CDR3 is TGTGCCAGCACCGGGTGGCCTGGGGCCAACGTCCTGACTTTC.

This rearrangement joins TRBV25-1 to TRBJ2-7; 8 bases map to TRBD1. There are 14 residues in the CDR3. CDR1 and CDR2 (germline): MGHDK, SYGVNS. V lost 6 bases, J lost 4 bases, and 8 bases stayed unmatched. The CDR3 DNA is TGTGCCAGCAGGGGCGGACAGGGAGGATACGAGCAGTACTTC. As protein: CASRGGQGGYEQYF.

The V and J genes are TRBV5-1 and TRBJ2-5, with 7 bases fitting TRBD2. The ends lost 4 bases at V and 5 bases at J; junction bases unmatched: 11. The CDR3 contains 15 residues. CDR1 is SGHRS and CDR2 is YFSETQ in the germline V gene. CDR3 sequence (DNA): TGCGCCAGCAGCGCCCGGGAGGATCGGCGCGAGACCCAGTACTTC. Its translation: CASSAREDRRETQYF.

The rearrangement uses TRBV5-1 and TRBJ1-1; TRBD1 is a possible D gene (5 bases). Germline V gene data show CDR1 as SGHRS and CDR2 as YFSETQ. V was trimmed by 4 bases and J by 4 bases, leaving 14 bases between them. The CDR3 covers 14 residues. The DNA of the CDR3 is TGCGCCAGCAGCGAGACAGTTCAGGGCACTGAAGCTTTCTTT. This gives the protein CASSETVQGTEAFF.

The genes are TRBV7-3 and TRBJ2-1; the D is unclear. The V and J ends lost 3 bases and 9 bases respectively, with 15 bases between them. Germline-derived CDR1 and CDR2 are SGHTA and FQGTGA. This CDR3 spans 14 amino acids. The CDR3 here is CASSFNLGRFEQFF. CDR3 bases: TGTGCCAGCAGCTTCAACTTAGGGCGGTTTGAGCAGTTCTTC.